This T cell receptor beta chain was retrieved from a study of monozygotic twins with inflammatory bowel disease. Staff drew an approximately 2.6 ml blood sample from each donor. As concerns this clonotype: Its target is unknown.

Researchers ran eight separate cDNA reactions for each sample. Incorporation of UMIs carrying a 6-nucleotide sample barcode was performed by template switching. Reprocessing the 5' RACE reads, TCRdb reports a single entry for every CDR3 protein and omits DNA. The sample is made up of a few hundred thousand distinct CDR3 sequences, and the top ten hold 1.6% of it. Study-wide points: Healthy co-twins, by inverse Simpson, had higher TCRbeta diversity than their siblings with IBD.

The receptor's source is a human donor with ulcerative colitis or Crohn's disease, or a healthy co-twin of an affected twin (not recorded which). The specimen sequenced was blood.

The CDR3 loop is CSVRVWTDSNGYTF. The V gene is TRBV29-1, the J gene TRBJ1-2; as DNA is missing, the TRBD1 call by TCRdb cannot be tested. This CDR3 region has 14 residues. Germline CDR1 and CDR2: SQVTM and ANQGSEA.